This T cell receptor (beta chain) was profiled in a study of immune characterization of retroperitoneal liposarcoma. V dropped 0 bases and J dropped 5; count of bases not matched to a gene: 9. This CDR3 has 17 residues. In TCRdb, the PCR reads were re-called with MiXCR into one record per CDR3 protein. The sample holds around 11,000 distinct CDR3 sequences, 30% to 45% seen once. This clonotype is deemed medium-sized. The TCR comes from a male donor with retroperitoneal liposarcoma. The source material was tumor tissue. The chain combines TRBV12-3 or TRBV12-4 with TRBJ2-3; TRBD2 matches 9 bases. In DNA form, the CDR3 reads TGTGCCAGCAGTTTAGCCTACGGCGGGAGGGCCGGAGATACGCAGTATTTT. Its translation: CASSLAYGGRAGDTQYF.